This T cell receptor beta chain came from a study of beta chain features in type 1 diabetes. Trimming removed 4 bases at V and 1 base at J, with 9 bases between. CDR1 and CDR2 (germline): SGHRS, YFSETQ. CDR3 length: 15 residues. The table lists this clone with a few counts. Its antigen is unidentified. The authors reverse transcribed all of the isolated RNA, so sequencing captured expressed TCRB transcripts. The protocol was immunoSEQ multiplex PCR, while the TCRdb copy is restricted to in-frame clones and leaves out a portion. The sample gives about 160,000 clones, approximately 9% of which show up once; around 0.56% is in the top ten. General study points: In every one of the four CD4+ subsets, TCRB CDR3s were moderately but significantly shorter in Type 1 diabetes patients. Within patients, naive, central memory and Treg TCRB repertoires seemed more similar than within healthy donors. Insertions at VDJ junctions were less frequent in type 1 diabetes patients. These patients also deleted more nucleotides at the same junctions. PCR might preferentially amplify shorter templates, equally in patients and controls.

The sequence came from a woman under 30 with type 1 diabetes. The chain joins TRBV5-1 to TRBJ2-6, with D unresolved. Sequences were obtained from central memory CD4+ T cells from blood. The CDR3 spells CASSTHSSGANVLTF. The CDR3 nucleotides are TGCGCCAGCAGCACCCACAGTTCTGGGGCCAACGTCCTGACTTTC.